One and the same sample provided the 22 T cell receptor beta chains below, sequenced in a study of blood T cell repertoires in COVID-19. TCRdb's table, derived via immunoSEQ multiplex PCR, lists solely in-frame clones and lacks some. Found here are roughly 59,000 clones, around 85% of them singletons; the top ten hold around 9.7%. The sample comprised peripheral blood. Receptor source: a human donor in a cohort sampled during active COVID-19.

CDR3 residues: CASSLAASGLIYEQYF. CDR3 DNA sequence: TGCGCCAGCAGCTTGGCCGCTAGCGGGTTAATCTACGAGCAGTACTTC. The chain has TRBV5-1 and TRBJ2-7; 8 bases line up with TRBD2. Germline V gene data show CDR1 as SGHRS and CDR2 as YFSETQ. CDR3 length: 16 amino acids. V lost 0 bases, J lost 3 bases, and 8 bases stayed unmatched.

The genes are TRBV30 and TRBJ2-5; 9 bases match TRBD1. This CDR3 has 12 residues. V shed 5 bases, J shed 5 bases, and the junction held 3 bases outside the gene matches. Looked up from germline, CDR1 is GTSNPN and CDR2 is SVGIG (reference sequence). The CDR3 reads CAWGDREETQYF. The CDR3 DNA reads as TGTGCCTGGGGGGACAGGGAGGAGACCCAGTACTTC.

This clone was detected only once. The J gene is TRBJ1-5, the V gene TRBV6-5; 8 bases align to TRBD1. With 7 bases clipped from V and 2 bases from J, the junction kept 7 bases outside the gene matches. Germline V CDR1 and CDR2: MNHEY, SVGAGI. CDR3 size: 15 residues. The CDR3 DNA reads as TGTGCCAGCACCCAGGGGGCCGGGGGCAATCAGCCCCAGCATTTT. Its translation: CASTQGAGGNQPQHF.

This rearrangement joins TRBV5-1 to TRBJ2-3, with D unresolved. CDR1 is SGHRS and CDR2 is YFSETQ in the germline V gene. The CDR3 has 13 residues. V was trimmed by 3 bases and J by 0 bases, leaving 5 bases between them. The CDR3 region is CASSSVSTDTQYF. The CDR3 nucleotides read TGCGCCAGCAGCTCGGTCAGCACAGATACGCAGTATTTT.

The chain has TRBV12-3 or TRBV12-4 and TRBJ2-1; unclear D gene. The length of the CDR3 is 12 residues. V dropped 4 bases and J dropped 9 bases, with 10 bases sitting between them. The CDR3 loop reads CASSYDSGEQFF. The CDR3 coding sequence is TGTGCCAGCAGTTATGATTCGGGTGAGCAGTTCTTC.

This clone has a handful of counts. CDR3 sequence: CARSPGMQYF. The CDR3 region has the DNA TGTGCCAGGAGTCCGGGGATGCAGTACTTC. V usage is TRBV6-5 and J usage is TRBJ2-7, with TRBD2 as a possible D gene (5 bases). The V gene lost 9 bases and the J gene lost 9 bases, with 12 bases spanning the gap. The CDR3 runs to 10 residues. The germline CDR1 and CDR2 sequences are MNHEY and SVGAGI.

This chain links TRBV19 with TRBJ2-5; 8 bases are shared with TRBD1. CDR1 is LNHDA, CDR2 SQIVND, per germline (reference sequence). The trim removed 5 bases at V and 5 bases at J, leaving 10 bases unmatched. The CDR3 runs 15 residues. The CDR3 sequence is CASSPLDRAWETQYF. Written as DNA, the CDR3 is TGTGCCAGTAGTCCGTTGGACAGGGCCTGGGAGACCCAGTACTTC.

This chain uses TRBV6-2 or TRBV6-3 with TRBJ1-6; D gene uncertain. Looked up from germline, CDR1 is MNHEY and CDR2 is SVGEGT. This CDR3 has 13 residues. V was clipped by 2 bases and J by 10 bases, with 9 bases between them. CDR3 in amino acids: CASSYGEASPLHF. The CDR3 DNA reads TGTGCCAGCAGTTACGGGGAGGCGTCACCCCTCCACTTT.

The V and J genes are TRBV5-4 and TRBJ1-4; 9 bases align to TRBD1. Germline CDR1 is SGHNT and CDR2 is YYREEE (reference sequence). J was trimmed by 5 bases and V by 0 bases; bases with no gene match: 2. The CDR3 runs 15 residues. CDR3: CASSLEGQGNEKLFF. The CDR3, as DNA: TGTGCCAGCAGCTTGGAGGGACAGGGAAATGAAAAACTGTTTTTT.

This clone was seen more than once but under ten times. The CDR3 reads CASTYSDQPQHF. The CDR3 bases are TGTGCCAGCACCTACAGTGATCAGCCCCAGCATTTT. V gene TRBV12-3 or TRBV12-4 combines with J gene TRBJ1-5; no clear D gene. Trimming shortened V by 7 bases and J by 5 bases, and 9 bases separated the two germline ends. This CDR3 spans 12 amino acids.

The chain couples TRBV16 to TRBJ2-1; 7 nucleotides match TRBD1. The CDR3 is made up of 13 amino acids. J lost 6 bases, V lost 2 bases, and 1 base had no gene match. CDR1 and CDR2 from the germline V gene are KGHSY and FQNENV. The CDR3 DNA reads TGTGCCAGCAGCCAAGACAGGGTCAATGAGCAGTTCTTC. Translating it yields CASSQDRVNEQFF.

V gene TRBV19 combines with J gene TRBJ2-1, with 11 positions matching TRBD2. The germline gives CDR1 LNHDA, CDR2 SQIVND (reference sequence). The J segment lost 7 bases and the V segment lost 4 bases, leaving 6 bases of the junction unmatched. The CDR3 runs to 15 residues. CDR3 coding DNA: TGTGCCAGTAGTACTTATAGCGGGAGGGAGAATGAGCAGTTCTTC. As protein: CASSTYSGRENEQFF. Supplemented by reference TRBV19 and TRBJ2-1, the full variable domain reads DGGITQSPKYLFRKEGQNVTLSCEQNLNHDAMYWYRQDPGQGLRLIYYSQIVNDFQKGDIAEGYSVSREKKESFPLTVTSAQKNPTAFYLCASSTYSGRENEQFFGPGTRLTVL.

This chain uses TRBV27 with TRBJ1-6; 10 nucleotides line up with TRBD1. CDR3 length: 16 amino acids. V lost 2 bases, J lost 7 bases, and 5 bases stayed unmatched. Germline CDR1 and CDR2: MNHEY and SMNVEV (reference sequence). DNA of the CDR3: TGTGCCAGCAGTTTAGCCGGGACAGGGGCAAATTCACCCCTCCACTTT. It translates to CASSLAGTGANSPLHF.

V usage is TRBV10-2 and J usage is TRBJ2-1; 9 nucleotides agree with TRBD2. Germline trimming cut 0 bases from V and 7 bases from J; bases unmatched to any gene: 7. This CDR3 comprises 16 residues. Germline V CDR1 and CDR2: WSHSY, SAAADI. CDR3 in DNA: TGCGCCAGCAGTGAGTCGTATGGGACTAGCCGAAATGAGCAGTTCTTC. It specifies CASSESYGTSRNEQFF.

The J gene is TRBJ1-5, the V gene TRBV27; TRBD1 matches 8 bases. Germline lookup yields CDR1 MNHEY and CDR2 SMNVEV (reference sequence). V was pared by 3 bases and J by 5 bases, with 3 bases of the junction left unmatched. The length of the CDR3 is 14 residues. The CDR3 nucleotides are TGTGCCAGCAGTTTCGGACAGGGCTATCAGCCCCAGCATTTT. It specifies CASSFGQGYQPQHF.

The DNA of the CDR3 is TGTGCCAGCAGCTCCCCCGAAAGAGGGCACGGTCGGTTCTTC. Translation: CASSSPERGHGRFF. The chain links TRBV7-2 to TRBJ2-1; tentative D call: TRBD2 (5 bases). The CDR3 is made up of 14 amino acids. Trimming cost V 4 bases and J 15 bases, with 22 bases left between them. Germline CDR1 reads SGHTA; CDR2 reads FQGNSA.

The rearrangement links TRBV30 to TRBJ2-5; 7 nucleotides match TRBD2. J lost 5 bases, V lost 0 bases, and 3 bases had no gene match. The CDR3 spans 13 residues. CDR1 is GTSNPN, CDR2 SVGIG, per germline (reference sequence). CDR3 DNA: TGTGCCTGGAGTGTAAAGGGAGGGGAGACCCAGTACTTC. Protein: CAWSVKGGETQYF.

V usage is TRBV2 and J usage is TRBJ2-3; 13 bases are shared with TRBD2. Germline CDR1 reads SNHLY; CDR2 reads FYNNEI. V lost 10 bases and J lost 5; bases outside the gene matches: 9. The CDR3 is made up of 15 amino acids. The CDR3 nucleotides are TGTGCCACTGGACTAGCGGGAGCCCCGGGAGATACGCAGTATTTT. This encodes CATGLAGAPGDTQYF.

This sequence joins TRBV19 and TRBJ2-3; possible D gene TRBD2, 6 bases. V was clipped by 3 bases and J by 2 bases, with 15 bases between them. Germline V gives CDR1 LNHDA, CDR2 SQIVND (reference sequence). There are 16 residues in the CDR3. Here the CDR3 DNA reads TGTGCCAGTAGTATTCGGGCTAGCGCTGCCACAGATACGCAGTATTTT. Its protein product is CASSIRASAATDTQYF. The full variable domain, completed using reference TRBV19 and TRBJ2-3, is DGGITQSPKYLFRKEGQNVTLSCEQNLNHDAMYWYRQDPGQGLRLIYYSQIVNDFQKGDIAEGYSVSREKKESFPLTVTSAQKNPTAFYLCASSIRASAATDTQYFGPGTRLTVL.

The table lists this clone with a few counts. The V call is TRBV25-1, the J call TRBJ2-1; 9 bases are a match to TRBD2. Germline loops: CDR1 MGHDK, CDR2 SYGVNS. The V and J ends lost 6 bases and 7 bases, in that order; junction bases with no gene match: 10. This CDR3 spans 15 amino acids. CDR3 sequence: CASSAGGPSLNEQFF. The CDR3 coding sequence is TGTGCCAGCAGCGCGGGAGGGCCTTCGTTGAATGAGCAGTTCTTC.

This chain joins TRBV7-9 and TRBJ2-7, with TRBD2 matching 10 bases. The CDR3 consists of 15 residues. Germline CDR1 is SEHNR and CDR2 is FQNEAQ (reference sequence). The J segment lost 2 bases and the V segment lost 2 bases, leaving 3 bases of the junction unmatched. The CDR3 nucleotides read TGTGCCAGCAGCTTAACTAGCGGGACCCCCTACGAGCAGTACTTC. The encoded protein is CASSLTSGTPYEQYF.

The J gene is TRBJ1-6, the V gene TRBV6-5; D might be TRBD1 (6 bases). Germline CDR1 MNHEY, CDR2 SVGAGI. V lost 5 bases and J lost 7, with 12 bases in between. The CDR3 has 14 residues. CDR3 protein: CASSNDRWNSPLHF. The CDR3 DNA sequence: TGTGCCAGCAGTAACGACAGGTGGAATTCACCCCTCCACTTT.